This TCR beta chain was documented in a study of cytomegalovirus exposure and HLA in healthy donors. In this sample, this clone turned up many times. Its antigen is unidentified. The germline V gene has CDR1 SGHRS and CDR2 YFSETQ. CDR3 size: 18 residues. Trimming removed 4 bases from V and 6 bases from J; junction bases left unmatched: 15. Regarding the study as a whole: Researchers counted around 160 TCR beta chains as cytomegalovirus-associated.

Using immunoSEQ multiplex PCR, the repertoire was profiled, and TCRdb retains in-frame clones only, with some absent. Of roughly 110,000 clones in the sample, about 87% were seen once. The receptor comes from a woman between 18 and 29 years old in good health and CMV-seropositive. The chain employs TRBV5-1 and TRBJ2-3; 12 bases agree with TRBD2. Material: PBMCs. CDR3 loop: CASSLTSGGPRGWDTQYF. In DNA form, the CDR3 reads TGCGCCAGCAGCCTCACTAGCGGGGGGCCCCGGGGTTGGGATACGCAGTATTTT.